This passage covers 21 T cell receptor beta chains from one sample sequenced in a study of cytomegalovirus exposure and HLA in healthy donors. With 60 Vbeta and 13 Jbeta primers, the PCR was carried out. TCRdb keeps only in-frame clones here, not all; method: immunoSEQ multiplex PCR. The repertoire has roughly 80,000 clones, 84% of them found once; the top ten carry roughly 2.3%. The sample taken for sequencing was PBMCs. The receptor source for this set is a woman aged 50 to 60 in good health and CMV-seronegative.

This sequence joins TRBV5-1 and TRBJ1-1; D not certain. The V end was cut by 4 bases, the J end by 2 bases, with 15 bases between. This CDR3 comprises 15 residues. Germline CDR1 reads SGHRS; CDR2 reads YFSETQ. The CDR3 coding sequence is TGCGCCAGCAGCCGACAAGGCAGAGCCAACACTGAAGCTTTCTTT. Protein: CASSRQGRANTEAFF.

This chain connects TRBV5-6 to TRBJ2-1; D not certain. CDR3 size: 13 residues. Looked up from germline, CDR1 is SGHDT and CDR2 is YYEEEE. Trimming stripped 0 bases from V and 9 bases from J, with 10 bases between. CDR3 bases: TGTGCCAGCAGCTTGGAGATAGCCCCTGAGCAGTTCTTC. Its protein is CASSLEIAPEQFF.

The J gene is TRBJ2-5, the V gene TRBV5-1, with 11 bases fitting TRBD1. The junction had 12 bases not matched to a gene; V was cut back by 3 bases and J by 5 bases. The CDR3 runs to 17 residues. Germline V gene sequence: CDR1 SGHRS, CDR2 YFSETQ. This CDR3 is CASSSASRTGGHETQYF. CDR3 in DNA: TGCGCCAGCAGCTCCGCTTCCCGGACAGGGGGCCACGAGACCCAGTACTTC.

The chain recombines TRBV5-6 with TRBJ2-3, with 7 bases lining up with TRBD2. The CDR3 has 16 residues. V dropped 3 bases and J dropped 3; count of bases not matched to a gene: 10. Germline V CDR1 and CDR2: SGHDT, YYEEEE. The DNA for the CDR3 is TGTGCCAGCAGCTATAAAAATAGGCGGGGGACAGATACGCAGTATTTT. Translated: CASSYKNRRGTDTQYF. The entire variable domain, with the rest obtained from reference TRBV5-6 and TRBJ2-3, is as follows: DAGVTQSPTHLIKTRGQQVTLRCSPKSGHDTVSWYQQALGQGPQFIFQYYEEEERQRGNFPDRFSGHQFPNYSSELNVNALLLGDSALYLCASSYKNRRGTDTQYFGPGTRLTVL.

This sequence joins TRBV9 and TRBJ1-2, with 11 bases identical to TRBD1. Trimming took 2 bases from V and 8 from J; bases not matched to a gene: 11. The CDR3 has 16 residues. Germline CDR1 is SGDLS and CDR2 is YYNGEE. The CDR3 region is CASSVSGTGGKGGYTF. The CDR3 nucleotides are TGTGCCAGCAGCGTGTCTGGGACAGGGGGAAAGGGAGGCTACACCTTC.

CDR3 sequence (DNA): TGCGCCAGCAGCCAAGATAGGACAGGCACCTACGAGCAGTACTTC. Its translation: CASSQDRTGTYEQYF. The chain uses TRBV4-1 and TRBJ2-7, with 7 bases lining up with TRBD1. CDR1 and CDR2 (germline): MGHRA, YSYEKL. CDR3 length equals 15 residues. Losses at the gene ends were 0 bases for V and 2 bases for J; bases not matched to a gene: 4.

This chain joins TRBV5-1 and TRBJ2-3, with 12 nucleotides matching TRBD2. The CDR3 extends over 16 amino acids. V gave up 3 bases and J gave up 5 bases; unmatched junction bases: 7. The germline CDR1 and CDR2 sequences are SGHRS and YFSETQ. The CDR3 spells CASSSASGRAEDTQYF. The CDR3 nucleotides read TGCGCCAGCAGCTCAGCTAGCGGGAGGGCCGAAGATACGCAGTATTTT.

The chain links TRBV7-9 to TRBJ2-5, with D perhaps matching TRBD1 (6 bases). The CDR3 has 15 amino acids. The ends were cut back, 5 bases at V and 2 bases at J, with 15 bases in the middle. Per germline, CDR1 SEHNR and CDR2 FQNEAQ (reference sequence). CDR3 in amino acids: CASSGRTEAQETQYF. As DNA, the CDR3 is TGTGCCAGCAGCGGACGGACAGAAGCGCAAGAGACCCAGTACTTC. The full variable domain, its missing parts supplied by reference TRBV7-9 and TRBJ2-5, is DTGVSQNPRHKITKRGQNVTFRCDPISEHNRLYWYRQTLGQGPEFLTYFQNEAQLEKSRLLSDRFSAERPKGSFSTLEIQRTEQGDSAMYLCASSGRTEAQETQYFGPGTRLLVL.

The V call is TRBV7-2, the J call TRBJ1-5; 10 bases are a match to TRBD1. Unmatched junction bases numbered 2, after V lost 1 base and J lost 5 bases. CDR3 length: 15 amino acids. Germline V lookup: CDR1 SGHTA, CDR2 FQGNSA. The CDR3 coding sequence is TGTGCCAGCAGCTTAGGGGGGACAGGGGATCAGCCCCAGCATTTT. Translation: CASSLGGTGDQPQHF.

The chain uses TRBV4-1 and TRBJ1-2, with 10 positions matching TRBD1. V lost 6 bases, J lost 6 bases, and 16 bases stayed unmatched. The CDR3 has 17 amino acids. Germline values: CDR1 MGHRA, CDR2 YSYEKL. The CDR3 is CASSESTGGVFQDGYTF. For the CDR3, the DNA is TGCGCCAGCAGTGAATCGACAGGGGGCGTTTTTCAGGATGGCTACACCTTC.

The CDR3 sequence: CASTAQGASDEQFF. CDR3 nucleotide sequence: TGCGCCAGCACCGCACAGGGGGCTTCCGATGAGCAGTTCTTC. This sequence joins TRBV5-1 and TRBJ2-1; 9 nucleotides line up with TRBD1. Germline V gives CDR1 SGHRS, CDR2 YFSETQ. V was clipped by 6 bases and J by 8 bases; unmatched bases: 9. This CDR3 region has 14 residues. The full variable domain, completed using reference TRBV5-1 and TRBJ2-1, is KAGVTQTPRYLIKTRGQQVTLSCSPISGHRSVSWYQQTPGQGLQFLFEYFSETQRNKGNFPGRFSGRQFSNSRSEMNVSTLELGDSALYLCASTAQGASDEQFFGPGTRLTVL.

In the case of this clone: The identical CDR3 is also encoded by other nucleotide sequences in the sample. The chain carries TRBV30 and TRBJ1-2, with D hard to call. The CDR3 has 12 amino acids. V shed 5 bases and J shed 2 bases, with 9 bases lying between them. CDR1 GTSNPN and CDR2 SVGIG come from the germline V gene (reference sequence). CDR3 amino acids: CAWARGNYGYTF. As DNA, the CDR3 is TGTGCCTGGGCCCGAGGGAACTATGGCTACACCTTC.

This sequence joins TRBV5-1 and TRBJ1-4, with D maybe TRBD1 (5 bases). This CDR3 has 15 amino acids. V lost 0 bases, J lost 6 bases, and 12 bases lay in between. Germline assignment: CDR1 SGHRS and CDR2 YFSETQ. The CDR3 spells CASSLVRGGDEKLFF. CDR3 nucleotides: TGCGCCAGCAGCTTGGTGCGGGGGGGAGATGAAAAACTGTTTTTT. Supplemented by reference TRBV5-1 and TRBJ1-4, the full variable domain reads KAGVTQTPRYLIKTRGQQVTLSCSPISGHRSVSWYQQTPGQGLQFLFEYFSETQRNKGNFPGRFSGRQFSNSRSEMNVSTLELGDSALYLCASSLVRGGDEKLFFGSGTQLSVL.

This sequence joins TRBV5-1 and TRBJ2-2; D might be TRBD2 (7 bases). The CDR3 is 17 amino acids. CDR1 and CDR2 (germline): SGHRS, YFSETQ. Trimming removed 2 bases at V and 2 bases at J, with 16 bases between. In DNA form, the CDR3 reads TGCGCCAGCAGCTTTTTTAGTGCGGGGGCCAACACCGGGGAGCTGTTTTTT. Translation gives CASSFFSAGANTGELFF.

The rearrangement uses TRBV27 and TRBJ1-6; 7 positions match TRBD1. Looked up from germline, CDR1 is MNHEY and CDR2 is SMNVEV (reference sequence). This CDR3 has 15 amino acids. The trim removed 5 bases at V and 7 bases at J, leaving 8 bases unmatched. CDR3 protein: CASSTRDRLNSPLHF. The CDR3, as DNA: TGTGCCAGCAGTACGCGGGACAGATTAAATTCACCCCTCCACTTT.

The CDR3 bases are TGCAGCGTTCGGACAGGGATGAACTATGGCTACACCTTC. It codes for CSVRTGMNYGYTF. The chain joins TRBV29-1 to TRBJ1-2; the match to TRBD1 covers 8 bases. With V trimmed by 5 bases and J by 2 bases, 4 bases remained unmatched. The CDR3 totals 13 residues. Germline V gene data show CDR1 as SQVTM and CDR2 as ANQGSEA.

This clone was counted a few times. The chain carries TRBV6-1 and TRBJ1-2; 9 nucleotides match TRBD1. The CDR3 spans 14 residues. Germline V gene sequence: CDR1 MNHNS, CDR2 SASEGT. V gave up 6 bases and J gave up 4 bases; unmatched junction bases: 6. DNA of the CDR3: TGTGCCAGCAGCGGACAGGGGATGACCTATGGCTACACCTTC. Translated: CASSGQGMTYGYTF.

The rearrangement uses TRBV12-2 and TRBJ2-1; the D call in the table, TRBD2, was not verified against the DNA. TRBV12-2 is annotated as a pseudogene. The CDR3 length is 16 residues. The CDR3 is CASRDQREGELCEQFF. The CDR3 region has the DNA TGTGCAAGTCGCGATCAGCGGGAGGGGGAGTTGTGCGAGCAGTTCTTC.

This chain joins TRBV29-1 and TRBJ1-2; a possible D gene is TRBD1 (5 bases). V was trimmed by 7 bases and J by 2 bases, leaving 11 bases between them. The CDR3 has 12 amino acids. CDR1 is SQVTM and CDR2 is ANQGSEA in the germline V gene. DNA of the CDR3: TGCAGCGCCGGTCGGGGGAACTATGGCTACACCTTC. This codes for CSAGRGNYGYTF.

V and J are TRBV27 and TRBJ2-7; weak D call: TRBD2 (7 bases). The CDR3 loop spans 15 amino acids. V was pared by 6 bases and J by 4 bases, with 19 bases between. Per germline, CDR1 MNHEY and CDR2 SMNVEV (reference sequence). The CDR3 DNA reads TGTGCCAGCAGACCCTGGAGAGGGGGGGCTTACGAGCAGTACTTC. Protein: CASRPWRGGAYEQYF.

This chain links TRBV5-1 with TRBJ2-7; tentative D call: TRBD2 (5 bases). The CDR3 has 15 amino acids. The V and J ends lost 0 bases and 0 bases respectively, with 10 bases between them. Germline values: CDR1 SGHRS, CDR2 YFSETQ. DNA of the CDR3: TGCGCCAGCAGCTTGGTCGCGGGTGTCTCCTACGAGCAGTACTTC. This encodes CASSLVAGVSYEQYF.